These 8 T cell receptor beta chains share one sample of origin, sequenced in a study of blood T cell repertoires in COVID-19. Sequencing was performed with immunoSEQ multiplex PCR; in TCRdb, only in-frame clones are kept and a portion is missing. The sample includes 190,000 or so clones, roughly 86% seen only once; the top ten take around 8.6%. Sequencing input: PBMCs or T cells enriched from blood (not recorded which). The source of these receptors is a woman aged 25 to 39 who had recovered from COVID-19.

CDR3 protein: CASSLVTGGVQPQHF. CDR3 coding DNA: TGTGCCAGCAGTTTGGTCACGGGGGGGGTTCAGCCCCAGCATTTT. The chain carries TRBV28 and TRBJ1-5; D is perhaps TRBD1 (5 bases). Deletions cut 3 bases from V and 6 bases from J, with 15 bases between. Germline loops: CDR1 MDHEN, CDR2 SYDVKM. This CDR3 is 15 amino acids long.

J is TRBJ2-7 and V is TRBV7-2; possible D gene TRBD2, 5 bases. The V gene's germline CDR1 is SGHTA and CDR2 FQGNSA. V lost 2 bases to trimming and J lost 4 bases, with 15 bases between them. This CDR3 region has 15 residues. The CDR3 nucleotides read TGTGCCAGCAGCTTACCGGAGGCTTCTTGGTACGAGCAGTACTTC. This translates into CASSLPEASWYEQYF.

V gene TRBV7-9 combines with J gene TRBJ1-2; TRBD1 matches at 9 bases. Germline lookup yields CDR1 SEHNR and CDR2 FQNEAQ (reference sequence). The CDR3 runs to 13 residues. J gave up 8 bases and V 5 bases, and 6 bases lay outside the gene matches. The CDR3, as DNA: TGTGCCAGCAGCCCGGGACAGGGCCACGGCTACACCTTC. Encoded protein: CASSPGQGHGYTF.

The V and J genes are TRBV29-1 and TRBJ2-5; D is unresolved. This CDR3 region has 11 residues. The germline CDR1 and CDR2 sequences are SQVTM and ANQGSEA. Deletions cut 6 bases from V and 2 bases from J, with 7 bases between. The CDR3 reads CSVVRQETQYF. The CDR3 DNA reads TGCAGCGTAGTCCGGCAAGAGACCCAGTACTTC.

The V call is TRBV4-1, the J call TRBJ1-3, with D tentatively TRBD1 (5 bases). Germline-derived CDR1 and CDR2 are MGHRA and YSYEKL. There are 18 residues in the CDR3. Trimming removed 6 bases from V and 4 bases from J, with 25 bases in between. Here the CDR3 reads CASRPGLGLGGAGNTIYF. The CDR3, as DNA: TGCGCCAGCAGACCGGGACTGGGGTTAGGTGGTGCAGGAAACACCATATATTTT.

CDR3 DNA sequence: TGTGCCATCAGTGAGTCGAGGACAATAAGCGTAATCAGGGAGCTGTTTTTT. Encoded protein: CAISESRTISVIRELFF. The V and J genes are TRBV10-3 and TRBJ2-2; weak D call: TRBD1 (5 bases). The germline gives CDR1 ENHRY, CDR2 SYGVKD. The CDR3 totals 17 residues. Trimming stripped 0 bases from V and 9 bases from J, with 20 bases between.

The chain uses TRBV7-8 and TRBJ2-5; the D is unclear. This CDR3 contains 15 residues. V was pared by 2 bases and J by 5 bases, with 15 bases between. Germline V gives CDR1 SGHVS, CDR2 FQNEAQ. The CDR3 reads CASSLLNNAAETQYF. CDR3 sequence (DNA): TGTGCCAGCAGCTTACTTAACAACGCGGCGGAGACCCAGTACTTC.

The chain uses TRBV9 and TRBJ1-1, with TRBD1 identical over 7 bases. The CDR3 contains 13 residues. V lost 4 bases and J lost 4; bases outside the gene matches: 4. The V gene's germline CDR1 is SGDLS and CDR2 YYNGEE. Here the CDR3 reads CASSSPGGTEAFF. The CDR3 DNA reads TGTGCCAGCAGCAGCCCAGGGGGCACTGAAGCTTTCTTT.